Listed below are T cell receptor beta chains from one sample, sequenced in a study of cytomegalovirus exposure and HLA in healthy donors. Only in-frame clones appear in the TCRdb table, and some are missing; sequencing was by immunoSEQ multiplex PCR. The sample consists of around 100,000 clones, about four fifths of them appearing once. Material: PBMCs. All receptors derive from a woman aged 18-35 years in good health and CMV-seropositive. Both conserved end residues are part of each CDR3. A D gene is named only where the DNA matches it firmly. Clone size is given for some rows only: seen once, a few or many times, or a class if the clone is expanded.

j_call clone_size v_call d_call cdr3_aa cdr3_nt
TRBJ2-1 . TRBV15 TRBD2 CATRHSGRIGEQFF TGTGCCACCCGCCACAGCGGGAGGATCGGGGAGCAGTTCTTC
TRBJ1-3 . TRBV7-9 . CASSPAGDGNTIYF TGTGCCAGCAGCCCAGCGGGGGATGGAAACACCATATATTTT
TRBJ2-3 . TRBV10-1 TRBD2 CASSETSGRAGDTQYF TGCGCCAGCAGTGAGACTAGCGGGAGGGCCGGAGATACGCAGTATTTT
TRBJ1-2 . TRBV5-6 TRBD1 CASSLIRDRAAYGYTF TGTGCCAGCAGCTTGATCCGAGACAGGGCAGCCTATGGCTACACCTTC
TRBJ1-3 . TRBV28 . CASSLQGSGNTIYF TGTGCCAGCAGTTTACAGGGGTCTGGAAACACCATATATTTT
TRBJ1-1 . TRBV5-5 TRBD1 CASSWTGDTEAFF TGTGCCAGCAGCTGGACAGGGGACACTGAAGCTTTCTTT
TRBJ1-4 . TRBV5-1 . CASSLGSWQTNEKLFF TGCGCCAGCAGCTTGGGAAGTTGGCAAACCAATGAAAAACTGTTTTTT
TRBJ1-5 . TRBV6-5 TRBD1 CASSYGTGIGEPQHF TGTGCCAGCAGTTACGGGACAGGGATAGGCGAGCCCCAGCATTTT
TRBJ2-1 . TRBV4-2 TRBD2 CASSQGALAVSYNEQFF TGTGCCAGCAGCCAAGGGGCCCTAGCGGTCTCCTACAATGAGCAGTTCTTC
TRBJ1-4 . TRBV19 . CASSIDRRGREKLFF TGTGCCAGTAGTATAGATCGGCGGGGGCGAGAAAAACTGTTTTTT
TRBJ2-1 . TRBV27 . CASSWSNEQFF TGTGCCAGTAGTTGGAGCAATGAGCAGTTCTTC
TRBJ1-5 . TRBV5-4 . CASSLWGTGGGNQPQHF TGTGCCAGCAGCTTGTGGGGGACGGGGGGTGGCAATCAGCCCCAGCATTTT
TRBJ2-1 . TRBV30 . CAWSRSGYDEQFF TGTGCCTGGAGTAGGAGCGGGTACGATGAGCAGTTCTTC
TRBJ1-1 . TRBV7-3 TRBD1 CASSWDRGPYTEAFF TGTGCCAGCAGCTGGGACAGGGGGCCGTACACTGAAGCTTTCTTT
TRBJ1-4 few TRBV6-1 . CASSVDSLATNEKLFF TGTGCCAGCAGTGTCGACAGTCTTGCAACTAATGAAAAACTGTTTTTT
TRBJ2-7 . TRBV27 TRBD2 CASIRMVAGVYEQYF TGTGCCAGCATTCGGATGGTAGCGGGAGTTTACGAGCAGTACTTC
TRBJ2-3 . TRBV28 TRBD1 CASSLGGGSDTQYF TGTGCCAGCAGTCTAGGGGGCGGGTCAGATACGCAGTATTTT
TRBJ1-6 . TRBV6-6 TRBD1 CASSPTGISPLHF TGTGCCAGCAGTCCGACAGGGATCTCACCCCTCCACTTT
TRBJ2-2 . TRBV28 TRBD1 CASSLGGTGGGTGELFF TGTGCCAGCAGTTTGGGGGGGACAGGGGGTGGCACCGGGGAGCTGTTTTTT
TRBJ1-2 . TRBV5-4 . CASSSGIYGYTF TGTGCCAGCAGCTCGGGGATCTATGGCTACACCTTC
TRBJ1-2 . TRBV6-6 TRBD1 CASSYSGQGTYGYTF TGTGCCAGCAGTTACTCGGGACAGGGGACTTATGGCTACACCTTC
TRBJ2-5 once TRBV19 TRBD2 CASSMGLAGEAAQYF TGTGCCAGTAGTATGGGACTAGCGGGAGAAGCTGCCCAGTACTTC
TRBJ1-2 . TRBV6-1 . CASSEGRGGGYTF TGTGCCAGCAGTGAAGGGCGGGGGGGTGGCTACACCTTC
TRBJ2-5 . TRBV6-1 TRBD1 CASSPDREETQYF TGTGCCAGCAGCCCCGACAGGGAAGAGACCCAGTACTTC
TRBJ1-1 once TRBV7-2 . CASTRTAVIMNTEAFF TGTGCCAGCACCCGGACAGCGGTCATCATGAACACTGAAGCTTTCTTT
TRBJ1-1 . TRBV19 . CASRAQGWAGNTEAFF TGTGCCAGTAGGGCACAGGGTTGGGCCGGGAACACTGAAGCTTTCTTT
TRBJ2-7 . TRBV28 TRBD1 CASSPAPGQGSYEQYF TGTGCCAGCAGTCCTGCACCGGGACAGGGATCCTACGAGCAGTACTTC
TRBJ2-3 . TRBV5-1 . CASKESTDTQYF TGCGCCAGCAAGGAGAGCACAGATACGCAGTATTTT
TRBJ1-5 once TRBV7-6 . CASSLGPRAGDQPQHF TGTGCCAGCAGCTTAGGTCCTCGGGCAGGGGATCAGCCCCAGCATTTT
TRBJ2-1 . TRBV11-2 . CASSLDKRRDNEQFF TGTGCCAGCAGCTTAGATAAGCGGAGGGATAATGAGCAGTTCTTC
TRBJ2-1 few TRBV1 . CTSSQGRGLYNEQFF TGCACCAGCAGCCAAGGGCGGGGACTGTACAATGAGCAGTTCTTC
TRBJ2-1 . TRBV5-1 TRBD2 CASSLFPQTSGFGDEQFF TGCGCCAGCAGCTTGTTCCCCCAGACTAGCGGGTTCGGAGATGAGCAGTTCTTC
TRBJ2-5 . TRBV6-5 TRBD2 CASSLGLAGVGETQYF TGTGCCAGCAGTTTGGGACTAGCGGGAGTAGGGGAGACCCAGTACTTC
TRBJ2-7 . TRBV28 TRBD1 CASTAQGTYEQYF TGTGCCAGCACCGCACAGGGGACCTACGAGCAGTACTTC
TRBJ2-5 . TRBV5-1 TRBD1 CASSSGGWQETQYF TGCGCCAGCAGCTCAGGGGGATGGCAAGAGACCCAGTACTTC
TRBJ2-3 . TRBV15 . CATSGTVPSTDTQYF TGTGCCACCAGCGGTACAGTCCCTAGCACAGATACGCAGTATTTT
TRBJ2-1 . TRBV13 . CASSLERTIEQFF TGTGCCAGCAGCTTAGAACGGACTATCGAGCAGTTCTTC
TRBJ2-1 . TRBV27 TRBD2 CASSLRQSGTSYNEQFF TGTGCCAGCAGTTTACGGCAAAGCGGGACCTCCTACAATGAGCAGTTCTTC
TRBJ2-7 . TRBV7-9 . CATARAGLYEQYF TGTGCCACCGCCCGGGCGGGCCTCTACGAGCAGTACTTC
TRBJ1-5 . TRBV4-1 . CASSQGGGGDQPQHF TGCGCCAGCAGCCAAGGGGGAGGAGGGGATCAGCCCCAGCATTTT
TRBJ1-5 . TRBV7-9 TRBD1 CYSSRISGQGKDQPQHF TGTTACAGCAGCCGAATTAGCGGACAGGGAAAAGATCAGCCCCAGCATTTT
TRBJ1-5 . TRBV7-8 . CASSLKGDGNQPQHF TGTGCCAGCAGCTTAAAAGGGGATGGCAATCAGCCCCAGCATTTT
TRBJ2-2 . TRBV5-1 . CASSLGTVTGELFF TGCGCCAGCAGCTTGGGGACAGTCACCGGGGAGCTGTTTTTT
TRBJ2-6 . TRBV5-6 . CASRFRFSGANVLTF TGTGCCAGCCGCTTCAGGTTCTCTGGGGCCAACGTCCTGACTTTC
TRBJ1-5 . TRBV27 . CASSLREGQPQHF TGTGCCAGCAGTTTAAGGGAGGGACAGCCCCAGCATTTT
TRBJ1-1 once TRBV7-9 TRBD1 CASSLGTGKLPAFF TGTGCCAGCAGCTTAGGGACAGGGAAGTTACCGGCTTTCTTT
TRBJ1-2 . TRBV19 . CASSPDRFDGYTF TGTGCCAGTAGTCCTGACAGGTTCGATGGCTACACCTTC